The 2 T cell receptor beta chains presented below share a single source sample, sequenced in a study of identifying expanded T cells in peripheral blood. Method: immunoSEQ multiplex PCR; TCRdb's copy keeps in-frame clones and lacks some. The sample has fewer than 130,000 clones, approximately 90% seen once. The specimen sequenced was blood. The receptors derive from a person aged 18-70 years in good health.

The rearrangement links TRBV27 to TRBJ1-1, with D maybe TRBD1 (5 bases). CDR3 length: 15 amino acids. Germline values: CDR1 MNHEY, CDR2 SMNVEV (reference sequence). Between the trimmed V and J ends, which lost 5 bases and 1 base, there was a span of 14 bases. In nucleotides, the CDR3 is TGTGCCAGCAGTCTGGAACCGGGACGGAACACTGAAGCTTTCTTT. Translation: CASSLEPGRNTEAFF.

V is TRBV29-1 and J is TRBJ2-3; 7 nucleotides agree with TRBD2. The germline gives CDR1 SQVTM, CDR2 ANQGSEA. This CDR3 region has 16 residues. With V trimmed by 1 base and J by 1 base, 8 bases remained unmatched. The CDR3 sequence: CSVEAGFAGGTDTQYF. The CDR3 DNA is TGCAGCGTTGAAGCCGGGTTCGCGGGGGGCACAGATACGCAGTATTTT.